Ten or more counts support the clone carrying this T cell receptor (beta chain). These data belong to a study of T-cell reconstitution after alpha-beta-depleted transplantation in children. TCRbeta library construction was performed incorporating unique molecular identifiers. A single record per CDR3 protein comes from TCRdb applying MiXCR to the PCR reads. This table holds 60,000 to 70,000 distinct CDR3 sequences, around 4.7% found once. The germline CDR1 and CDR2 sequences are LGHNA and YSLEER. The junction had 4 bases not matched to a gene; V was cut back by 4 bases and J by 4 bases. The length of the CDR3 is 15 residues.

This TCR derives from a boy under two years old who had a stem cell transplant for acute myeloid leukemia, so the T cells may come from the graft donor. The sample was PBMCs, mostly from graft donor cells, taken 180 days after TCRalphabeta/CD19-depleted stem cell transplant. This rearrangement joins TRBV4-3 to TRBJ2-1, with 10 positions matching TRBD2. CDR3 region: CASSPGLAAYNEQFF. The CDR3, as DNA: TGCGCCAGCAGCCCTGGACTAGCGGCGTACAATGAGCAGTTCTTC.